Shown below are 22 T cell receptor beta chains from a single sample sequenced in a study of cytomegalovirus exposure and HLA in healthy donors. Profiled with immunoSEQ multiplex PCR; TCRdb holds only in-frame clones, not every one. The table lists under 140,000 clones, 89% of them singletons, with approximately 1.9% in the top ten. The specimen was PBMCs. Source of these receptors: a woman between 18 and 30 years old in good health and CMV-seronegative.

The rearrangement uses TRBV7-9 and TRBJ1-1, with TRBD1 as a possible D gene (6 bases). V shed 1 base and J shed 3 bases, with 12 bases lying between them. The CDR3 is 15 residues long. CDR1 is SEHNR and CDR2 is FQNEAQ in the germline V gene (reference sequence). CDR3 sequence: CASSLGVQGHTEAFF. The CDR3 coding sequence is TGTGCCAGCAGCTTAGGTGTACAGGGCCACACTGAAGCTTTCTTT.

J is TRBJ2-1 and V is TRBV28; no reliable D call. The V end was cut by 2 bases, the J end by 6 bases, with 8 bases between. Germline CDR1 is MDHEN and CDR2 is SYDVKM. This CDR3 is built from 13 residues. The CDR3 reads CASSLDTFNEQFF. In nucleotides, the CDR3 is TGTGCCAGCAGTTTAGACACCTTCAATGAGCAGTTCTTC.

This clone was detected only once. The chain is built from TRBV7-2 and TRBJ1-1; 8 nucleotides align to TRBD1. V trimming: 4 bases; J trimming: 1 base; junction bases outside the gene matches: 5. Germline V CDR1 and CDR2: SGHTA, FQGNSA. The length of the CDR3 is 15 residues. The CDR3 nucleotides are TGTGCCAGCAGCTCTAGGACAGGGACGAACACTGAAGCTTTCTTT. It specifies CASSSRTGTNTEAFF.

This clone was seen only once. The chain links TRBV7-2 to TRBJ2-5; TRBD2 aligns across 16 bases. Germline values: CDR1 SGHTA, CDR2 FQGNSA. The ends lost 3 bases at V and 5 bases at J; junction bases unmatched: 6. CDR3 size: 17 residues. The CDR3 region is CASSLGLAGGSRETQYF. For the CDR3, the DNA is TGTGCCAGCAGCTTGGGACTAGCGGGGGGGAGTAGGGAGACCCAGTACTTC.

V is TRBV30 and J is TRBJ2-1; 7 bases line up with TRBD1. The germline CDR1 and CDR2 sequences are GTSNPN and SVGIG (reference sequence). Trimming at V came to 4 bases and at J to 8 bases, leaving 11 bases not matched to a gene. The CDR3 has 14 amino acids. The CDR3 spells CAWNELTGAHEQFF. The CDR3 DNA follows: TGTGCCTGGAACGAACTAACAGGGGCACATGAGCAGTTCTTC.

This clone was seen only once. This chain's CDR3 is CASSLISGGGTDTQYF. The CDR3 DNA is TGCGCCAGCAGCTTGATCAGCGGGGGAGGCACAGATACGCAGTATTTT. The rearrangement links TRBV5-1 to TRBJ2-3, with 8 bases that match TRBD2. V was clipped by 1 base and J by 1 base; unmatched bases: 5. CDR3 length: 16 residues. Germline V lookup: CDR1 SGHRS, CDR2 YFSETQ.

The V gene is TRBV4-3, the J gene TRBJ2-7; maybe TRBD2 (5 bases). The CDR3 runs to 16 residues. CDR1 is LGHNA and CDR2 is YSLEER in the germline V gene. The V end lost 0 bases, the J end lost 6 bases, and 18 bases lay between the germline ends. The CDR3, as DNA: TGCGCCAGCAGCCAAGATCGCGACTATTCGGGCGCCGAGCAGTACTTC. This translates into CASSQDRDYSGAEQYF.

A few counts support this clone. This sequence joins TRBV6-5 and TRBJ2-7; 7 positions agree with TRBD2. The CDR3 is 15 amino acids. The trim removed 5 bases at V and 5 bases at J, leaving 12 bases unmatched. CDR1 and CDR2 from the germline V gene are MNHEY and SVGAGI. CDR3 nucleotides: TGTGCCAGCAGTACAAAGGGGAGGGCCCTCCACGAGCAGTACTTC. Protein sequence: CASSTKGRALHEQYF.

The V and J genes are TRBV11-2 and TRBJ2-1; TRBD1 might be the D (5 bases). The CDR3 has 17 residues. CDR1 and CDR2 from the germline V gene are SGHAT and FQNNGV. V gave up 5 bases and J gave up 6 bases, with 23 bases separating them. In DNA, the CDR3 is TGTGCCAGCAGCCTCCCCCGAAGGCAGGGATGGGGCAATGAGCAGTTCTTC. Translating gives CASSLPRRQGWGNEQFF.

The gene calls are TRBV18 and TRBJ2-3; weak D call: TRBD1 (5 bases). The CDR3 length is 15 residues. V lost 0 bases and J lost 2, with 9 bases in between. Germline loops: CDR1 KGHSH, CDR2 LQKENI. The CDR3 spells CASSPPGAHTDTQYF. In DNA, the CDR3 is TGTGCCAGCTCACCACCAGGGGCCCACACAGATACGCAGTATTTT.

The rearrangement uses TRBV15 and TRBJ2-5; no clear D. The CDR3 extends over 14 amino acids. Trimming left V 0 bases short and J 5 bases short, with 10 bases between. Germline V gives CDR1 LNHNV, CDR2 YYDKDF (reference sequence). The chain's CDR3 is CATSRDPGSETQYF. For the CDR3, the DNA is TGTGCCACCAGCAGAGATCCCGGGTCGGAGACCCAGTACTTC.

V gene TRBV12-5 combines with J gene TRBJ2-1; 8 positions match TRBD2. V gave up 0 bases and J gave up 6 bases; unmatched junction bases: 10. CDR3 size: 17 residues. Germline V lookup: CDR1 LGHNT, CDR2 FRNRAP. This CDR3 is CASGLVLLGGGSNEQFF. The CDR3 DNA is TGTGCTAGTGGTTTGGTACTCCTCGGCGGGGGGTCCAATGAGCAGTTCTTC.

This clone was picked up one time. The rearrangement joins TRBV11-2 to TRBJ2-7; 7 bases are shared with TRBD1. Germline values: CDR1 SGHAT, CDR2 FQNNGV. The CDR3 runs to 14 residues. J lost 0 bases, V lost 5 bases, and 4 bases had no gene match. CDR3 sequence: CASSQDRDSYEQYF. Written as DNA, the CDR3 is TGTGCCAGCAGCCAAGACAGGGACTCCTACGAGCAGTACTTC.

The V and J genes are TRBV5-4 and TRBJ1-2; TRBD1 aligns across 10 bases. Germline V gives CDR1 SGHNT, CDR2 YYREEE (reference sequence). The CDR3 contains 13 residues. Germline trimming cut 9 bases from V and 8 bases from J; bases unmatched to any gene: 10. The CDR3: CATNPTGGEGYTF. The CDR3 DNA follows: TGTGCCACCAACCCGACAGGGGGCGAAGGCTACACCTTC.

This chain joins TRBV29-1 and TRBJ2-5, with D maybe TRBD1 (5 bases). Trimming left V 5 bases short and J 2 bases short, with 6 bases between. This CDR3 has 11 amino acids. Germline CDR1 is SQVTM and CDR2 is ANQGSEA. The CDR3 reads CSVRQQETQYF. DNA of the CDR3: TGCAGCGTTCGACAGCAAGAGACCCAGTACTTC.

The V gene is TRBV7-9, the J gene TRBJ1-4, with 12 bases fitting TRBD1. The CDR3 extends over 17 amino acids. The J segment lost 5 bases and the V segment lost 2 bases, leaving 6 bases of the junction unmatched. From germline, CDR1 is SEHNR and CDR2 FQNEAQ (reference sequence). CDR3 bases: TGTGCCAGCAGCTTATTGGGACAGGGGGCAGCCAATGAAAAACTGTTTTTT. Encoded protein: CASSLLGQGAANEKLFF. The whole variable domain, filled in from reference TRBV7-9 and TRBJ1-4, reads DTGVSQNPRHKITKRGQNVTFRCDPISEHNRLYWYRQTLGQGPEFLTYFQNEAQLEKSRLLSDRFSAERPKGSFSTLEIQRTEQGDSAMYLCASSLLGQGAANEKLFFGSGTQLSVL.

Only one count was recorded for this clone. This chain joins TRBV9 and TRBJ1-3, with 7 bases fitting TRBD1. Trimming removed 4 bases from V and 6 bases from J; junction bases left unmatched: 7. This CDR3 spans 14 amino acids. CDR1 SGDLS and CDR2 YYNGEE come from the germline V gene. The chain's CDR3 is CASSLMTGINTIYF. Here the CDR3 DNA reads TGTGCCAGCAGCCTTATGACAGGGATAAACACCATATATTTT.

V is TRBV4-1 and J is TRBJ2-7, with D possibly TRBD1 on 6 matching bases. V was pared by 11 bases and J by 7 bases, with 18 bases between. The germline CDR1 and CDR2 sequences are MGHRA and YSYEKL. This CDR3 comprises 12 residues. CDR3 nucleotide sequence: TGCGCCTTTGACAGGAGTTCTACAGAGCAGTACTTC. Its protein product is CAFDRSSTEQYF.

This clone was found once. The chain employs TRBV27 and TRBJ2-5; the D gene is possibly TRBD1 (6 bases). Trimming shortened V by 9 bases and J by 3 bases, and 14 bases separated the two germline ends. CDR3 size: 13 residues. The germline V gene has CDR1 MNHEY and CDR2 SMNVEV (reference sequence). The CDR3 DNA is TGTGCCAGTTCCAGGACAGCCAAAGAGACCCAGTACTTC. Encoded protein: CASSRTAKETQYF.

The chain uses TRBV7-6 and TRBJ2-1; possible D gene TRBD1, 6 bases. Germline V gives CDR1 SGHVS, CDR2 FNYEAQ. The CDR3 runs to 13 residues. V was clipped by 2 bases and J by 6 bases, with 8 bases between them. CDR3 sequence (DNA): TGTGCCAGCAGCTTATCAGGGGTCAATGAGCAGTTCTTC. This encodes CASSLSGVNEQFF.

V usage is TRBV7-2 and J usage is TRBJ2-7; 8 nucleotides agree with TRBD2. V was pared by 5 bases and J by 2 bases, with 8 bases of the junction left unmatched. From germline, CDR1 is SGHTA and CDR2 FQGNSA. The CDR3 loop spans 15 amino acids. CDR3 DNA: TGTGCCAGCAGCCCGGGGGGGGGCAAGACCTACGAGCAGTACTTC. Its translation is CASSPGGGKTYEQYF.

The V call is TRBV5-4, the J call TRBJ2-7; TRBD1 matches at 7 bases. The CDR3 loop spans 15 amino acids. Germline V gene data show CDR1 as SGHNT and CDR2 as YYREEE (reference sequence). After removal of 4 bases from V and 2 bases from J, the junction contained 9 bases not matched to a gene. CDR3 loop: CASSRTGSRPYEQYF. The CDR3 DNA reads TGTGCCAGCAGCCGGACAGGTTCCCGACCCTACGAGCAGTACTTC.